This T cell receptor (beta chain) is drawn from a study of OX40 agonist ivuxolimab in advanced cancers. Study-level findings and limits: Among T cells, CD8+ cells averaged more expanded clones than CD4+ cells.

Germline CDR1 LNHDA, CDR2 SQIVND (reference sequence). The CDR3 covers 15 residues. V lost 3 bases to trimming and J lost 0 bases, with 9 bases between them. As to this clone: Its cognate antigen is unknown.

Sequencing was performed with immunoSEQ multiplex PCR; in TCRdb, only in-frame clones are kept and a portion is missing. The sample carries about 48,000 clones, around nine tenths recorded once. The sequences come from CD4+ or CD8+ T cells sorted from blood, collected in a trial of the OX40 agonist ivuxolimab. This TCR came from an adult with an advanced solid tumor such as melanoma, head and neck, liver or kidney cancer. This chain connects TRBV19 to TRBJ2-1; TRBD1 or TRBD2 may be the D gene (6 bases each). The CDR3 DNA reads TGTGCCAGTAGTATCGGGGGCAACTCCTACAATGAGCAGTTCTTC. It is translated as CASSIGGNSYNEQFF.